These 9 T cell receptor beta chains came from one sample sequenced in a study of control samples from healthy donors and cancer patients (dated by TCRdb to about 2020). Libraries were constructed by the immunoSEQ multiplex PCR assay. As stored in TCRdb, this immuneACCESS dataset retains in-frame rearrangements with V and J assigned. A fraction of the clones does not appear; measured against another copy, unresolved V genes explain less than half of the discrepancy, and the remainder lacks a known reason. The sample table shows about 160,000 clones, and around 94% are seen once. The ten largest clones capture roughly 15% of the sample. Sequenced material: PBMCs. These receptors were taken from a man in his fifties or sixties with colorectal cancer.

J is TRBJ1-5 and V is TRBV7-7, with 7 bases that match TRBD1. Germline V lookup: CDR1 SSHAT, CDR2 FNYEAQ (reference sequence). The junction had 10 bases not matched to a gene; V was cut back by 5 bases and J by 0 bases. The CDR3 length is 17 residues. CDR3 sequence (DNA): TGTGCCAGCAGCGAAACTCAGGACAGGAATAGCAATCAGCCCCAGCATTTT. Its translation is CASSETQDRNSNQPQHF.

The chain couples TRBV6-6 to TRBJ1-5; D unresolved. Trimming pared 4 bases from V and 4 bases from J, leaving 5 bases between. Germline values: CDR1 MNHNY, CDR2 SVGAGI (reference sequence). CDR3 length: 12 residues. CDR3 nucleotide sequence: TGTGCCAGCAGTTCCTATAATCAGCCCCAGCATTTT. The encoded protein is CASSSYNQPQHF.

CDR3 residues: CASSPTSGGQETQYF. CDR3 bases: TGTGCCAGCAGCCCCACTAGCGGGGGGCAAGAGACCCAGTACTTC. The chain recombines TRBV7-9 with TRBJ2-5; 12 bases align to TRBD2. CDR3 size: 15 residues. V shed 5 bases, J shed 2 bases, and the junction held 3 bases outside the gene matches. Per the germline V gene, CDR1 is SEHNR and CDR2 is FQNEAQ (reference sequence).

The gene calls are TRBV19 and TRBJ2-2; the D gene is possibly TRBD2 (5 bases). Trimming removed 4 bases from V and 6 bases from J, with 12 bases in between. Germline V gene sequence: CDR1 LNHDA, CDR2 SQIVND (reference sequence). There are 14 residues in the CDR3. The CDR3 loop is CASSTSPGAGELFF. The CDR3 nucleotides are TGTGCCAGTAGTACCAGCCCCGGGGCCGGGGAGCTGTTTTTT. The full variable domain, rest sourced from reference TRBV19 and TRBJ2-2, is DGGITQSPKYLFRKEGQNVTLSCEQNLNHDAMYWYRQDPGQGLRLIYYSQIVNDFQKGDIAEGYSVSREKKESFPLTVTSAQKNPTAFYLCASSTSPGAGELFFGEGSRLTVL.

As DNA, the CDR3 is TGCGCCAGCAGCTCCCAGGGGGCTGGCACCGGGGAGCTGTTTTTT. Its protein product is CASSSQGAGTGELFF. The V call is TRBV5-1, the J call TRBJ2-2; 8 bases line up with TRBD1. With 3 bases clipped from V and 4 bases from J, the junction kept 5 bases outside the gene matches. Germline V CDR1 and CDR2: SGHRS, YFSETQ. There are 15 residues in the CDR3. Supplemented by reference TRBV5-1 and TRBJ2-2, the full variable domain reads KAGVTQTPRYLIKTRGQQVTLSCSPISGHRSVSWYQQTPGQGLQFLFEYFSETQRNKGNFPGRFSGRQFSNSRSEMNVSTLELGDSALYLCASSSQGAGTGELFFGEGSRLTVL.

The V call is TRBV9, the J call TRBJ2-7, with 13 bases identical to TRBD2. V lost 4 bases and J lost 5; bases outside the gene matches: 12. This CDR3 has 17 residues. The germline V gene has CDR1 SGDLS and CDR2 YYNGEE. CDR3 in amino acids: CASSSRPRLAGGDEQYF. In nucleotides, the CDR3 is TGTGCCAGCAGCTCCCGGCCCCGACTAGCGGGAGGCGACGAGCAGTACTTC.

The chain has TRBV2 and TRBJ2-2, with 7 positions matching TRBD1. Germline V gives CDR1 SNHLY, CDR2 FYNNEI. The CDR3 runs to 15 residues. The V segment lost 9 bases and the J segment 1 base; nucleotides outside the gene matches: 8. CDR3 sequence: CARGTAAGNTGELFF. CDR3 DNA: TGTGCCAGGGGGACAGCCGCGGGGAACACCGGGGAGCTGTTTTTT.

The V and J genes are TRBV7-2 and TRBJ2-7, with D perhaps TRBD1 (6 bases). Trimming left V 5 bases short and J 1 base short, with 9 bases between. There are 13 residues in the CDR3. Per germline, CDR1 SGHTA and CDR2 FQGNSA. This CDR3 is CASSVQGSYEQYF. The CDR3 DNA follows: TGTGCCAGCAGCGTACAGGGATCCTACGAGCAGTACTTC.

V and J are TRBV19 and TRBJ1-2; D might be TRBD1 (6 bases). CDR1 is LNHDA, CDR2 SQIVND, per germline (reference sequence). V lost 4 bases and J 4 bases, leaving 28 bases between the germline ends. The CDR3 contains 19 residues. The CDR3 sequence: CASSTTGPMGPGGLYGYTF. The CDR3 DNA sequence: TGTGCCAGTAGTACCACGGGACCCATGGGACCCGGGGGCCTCTATGGCTACACCTTC.